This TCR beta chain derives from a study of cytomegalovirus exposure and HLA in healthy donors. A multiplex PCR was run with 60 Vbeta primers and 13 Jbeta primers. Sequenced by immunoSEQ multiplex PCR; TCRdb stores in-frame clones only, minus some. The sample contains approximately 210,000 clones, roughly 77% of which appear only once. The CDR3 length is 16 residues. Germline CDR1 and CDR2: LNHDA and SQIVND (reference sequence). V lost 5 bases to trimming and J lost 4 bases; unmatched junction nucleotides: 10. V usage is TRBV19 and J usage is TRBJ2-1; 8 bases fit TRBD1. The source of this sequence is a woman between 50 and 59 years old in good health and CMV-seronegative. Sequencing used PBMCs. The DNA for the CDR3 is TGTGCCAGTAGTGGGGGACGGACAGGGATGTACAATGAGCAGTTCTTC. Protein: CASSGGRTGMYNEQFF.